This is a list of T cell receptor beta chains from one sample in a study of blood T cell repertoires in COVID-19. Assay: immunoSEQ multiplex PCR; the TCRdb copy retains only in-frame clones and omits some. This table holds approximately 170,000 clones, 83% found once. Sequenced: PBMCs or T cells enriched from blood (not recorded which). These receptors all stem from a woman between 50 and 59 years old in a cohort exposed to, infected with or recovered from COVID-19 (not recorded which). CDR3s include the opening cysteine and the closing phenylalanine or tryptophan. The order of the fields is J gene, D gene, V gene, clone size, CDR3 protein, CDR3 DNA. A D gene is named only where the DNA matches it firmly. Where a row states a size, it is once, few, many or the class of an expanded clone; other rows omit it.

J: TRBJ1-1; D: .; V: TRBV24-1; size: .; CDR3: CATSDAGVGNEAFF; DNA: TGTGCCACCAGTGATGCAGGGGTCGGGAATGAAGCTTTCTTT
J: TRBJ1-2; D: TRBD1; V: TRBV4-3; size: .; CDR3: CASSRGTGGSYGYTF; DNA: TGCGCCAGCAGCCGGGGGACAGGGGGATCTTATGGCTACACCTTC
J: TRBJ2-1; D: .; V: TRBV7-9; size: few; CDR3: CASSFRQDSYNEQFF; DNA: TGTGCCAGCAGCTTCCGTCAGGACTCCTACAATGAGCAGTTCTTC
J: TRBJ2-7; D: .; V: TRBV5-1; size: .; CDR3: CASSLSPGREQYF; DNA: TGCGCCAGCAGCTTGTCTCCAGGGCGCGAGCAGTACTTC
J: TRBJ1-1; D: .; V: TRBV30; size: .; CDR3: CAWIGGAVLNTEAFF; DNA: TGTGCCTGGATCGGCGGCGCGGTTTTGAACACTGAAGCTTTCTTT
J: TRBJ1-1; D: .; V: TRBV30; size: few; CDR3: CAWRKSDRNTEAFF; DNA: TGTGCCTGGAGGAAATCGGACAGAAACACTGAAGCTTTCTTT
J: TRBJ2-5; D: .; V: TRBV20-1; size: .; CDR3: CSAIEVRGNQETQYF; DNA: TGCAGTGCTATTGAAGTTCGGGGAAACCAAGAGACCCAGTACTTC
J: TRBJ2-1; D: TRBD2; V: TRBV3-1/TRBV3-2; size: .; CDR3: CASSQVIGLAGLSNNEQFF; DNA: TGTGCCAGCAGCCAAGTTATCGGACTAGCGGGATTAAGTAACAATGAGCAGTTCTTC
J: TRBJ2-7; D: TRBD1; V: TRBV5-4; size: .; CDR3: CASRAGQDYEQYF; DNA: TGTGCCAGCAGGGCGGGACAGGACTACGAGCAGTACTTC
J: TRBJ2-5; D: TRBD2; V: TRBV5-1; size: .; CDR3: CASSPDWGGGTQYF; DNA: TGCGCCAGCAGCCCGGACTGGGGGGGAGGGACCCAGTACTTC
J: TRBJ1-2; D: .; V: TRBV6-2/TRBV6-3; size: .; CDR3: CASSYSAVFYGYTF; DNA: TGTGCCAGCAGTTACTCGGCGGTATTCTATGGCTACACCTTC
J: TRBJ2-3; D: .; V: TRBV7-6; size: .; CDR3: CASSPNGGSTDTQYF; DNA: TGTGCCAGCAGCCCCAACGGAGGGAGCACAGATACGCAGTATTTT
J: TRBJ2-1; D: TRBD1; V: TRBV18; size: .; CDR3: CASSPPDRYNEQFF; DNA: TGTGCCAGCTCACCACCGGACAGGTACAATGAGCAGTTCTTC
J: TRBJ2-2; D: TRBD2; V: TRBV9; size: .; CDR3: CASSVGTSSGELFF; DNA: TGTGCCAGCAGCGTTGGGACTAGCTCTGGGGAGCTGTTTTTT
J: TRBJ2-5; D: .; V: TRBV24-1; size: .; CDR3: CATSEPWGPETQYF; DNA: TGTGCCACCAGTGAGCCTTGGGGGCCGGAGACCCAGTACTTC
J: TRBJ1-4; D: .; V: TRBV5-1; size: .; CDR3: CASSLATGPNEKLFF; DNA: TGCGCCAGCAGCTTGGCGACAGGTCCTAATGAAAAACTGTTTTTT
J: TRBJ2-3; D: TRBD2; V: TRBV27; size: .; CDR3: CASSLWTSGGPDTQYF; DNA: TGTGCCAGCAGTTTATGGACTAGCGGGGGGCCAGATACGCAGTATTTT
J: TRBJ1-5; D: .; V: TRBV28; size: .; CDR3: CASSPTAVYSNQPQHF; DNA: TGTGCCAGCAGTCCGACAGCCGTGTATAGCAATCAGCCCCAGCATTTT
J: TRBJ1-2; D: TRBD1; V: TRBV28; size: .; CDR3: CASSVRQGAHYGYTF; DNA: TGTGCCAGCAGCGTTCGACAGGGGGCCCACTATGGCTACACCTTC
J: TRBJ2-1; D: TRBD2; V: TRBV6-5; size: once; CDR3: CATRELAGGNEQFF; DNA: TGTGCCACCAGGGAGCTAGCGGGGGGCAATGAGCAGTTCTTC
J: TRBJ2-1; D: TRBD2; V: TRBV5-1; size: .; CDR3: CASMDIYSGSSYNEQFF; DNA: TGCGCCAGCATGGATATCTATAGCGGGAGCTCCTACAATGAGCAGTTCTTC
J: TRBJ2-5; D: TRBD1; V: TRBV2; size: once; CDR3: CASILFGTGQETQYF; DNA: TGTGCCAGCATTCTTTTCGGGACAGGGCAAGAGACCCAGTACTTC
J: TRBJ2-4; D: .; V: TRBV30; size: .; CDR3: CACNDEVLAKNIQYF; DNA: TGTGCCTGTAACGATGAGGTGCTAGCCAAAAACATTCAGTACTTC
J: TRBJ2-7; D: .; V: TRBV3-1/TRBV3-2; size: .; CDR3: CASSQVSGLMAGPGEQYF; DNA: TGTGCCAGCAGCCAAGTAAGTGGGTTGATGGCAGGGCCGGGCGAGCAGTACTTC
J: TRBJ2-1; D: TRBD1; V: TRBV28; size: .; CDR3: CASTSPGQGNRNEQFF; DNA: TGTGCCAGCACCTCCCCCGGACAGGGAAATCGTAATGAGCAGTTCTTC
J: TRBJ2-2; D: .; V: TRBV7-3; size: .; CDR3: CASSLLAGELFF; DNA: TGTGCCAGCAGCTTACTAGCCGGGGAGCTGTTTTTT
J: TRBJ2-7; D: TRBD2; V: TRBV18; size: .; CDR3: CASSPGLAGVSYEQYF; DNA: TGTGCCAGCTCACCCGGACTAGCGGGAGTAAGCTACGAGCAGTACTTC
J: TRBJ1-5; D: .; V: TRBV5-6; size: .; CDR3: CASSLTGNYQPQHF; DNA: TGTGCCAGCAGCTTGACAGGGAATTATCAGCCCCAGCATTTT
J: TRBJ2-3; D: TRBD2; V: TRBV10-3; size: .; CDR3: CAISAPGLAGDNTDTQYF; DNA: TGTGCCATCAGTGCACCGGGACTAGCGGGGGACAACACAGATACGCAGTATTTT
J: TRBJ2-2; D: .; V: TRBV15; size: .; CDR3: CATSRDVGMTGELFF; DNA: TGTGCCACCAGCAGAGACGTCGGGATGACCGGGGAGCTGTTTTTT
J: TRBJ2-1; D: TRBD1; V: TRBV4-1; size: .; CDR3: CASSQDRGALGQGAWQFF; DNA: TGCGCCAGCAGCCAAGATCGCGGCGCGCTGGGACAGGGGGCTTGGCAGTTCTTC
J: TRBJ1-5; D: TRBD1; V: TRBV6-4; size: .; CDR3: CASSDSNRGQPQHF; DNA: TGTGCCAGCAGTGACTCGAACAGGGGTCAGCCCCAGCATTTT
J: TRBJ1-2; D: TRBD1; V: TRBV11-2; size: .; CDR3: CASSLGPDRVNGYTF; DNA: TGTGCCAGCAGCTTAGGCCCCGACAGGGTAAATGGCTACACCTTC
J: TRBJ1-3; D: .; V: TRBV29-1; size: few; CDR3: CSVNDRSSGNTIYF; DNA: TGCAGCGTGAACGACAGAAGCTCTGGAAACACCATATATTTT
J: TRBJ2-3; D: TRBD1; V: TRBV10-3; size: .; CDR3: CAISIILIRGQGVTDTQYF; DNA: TGTGCCATCAGTATAATTTTAATCCGGGGACAGGGTGTCACAGATACGCAGTATTTT
J: TRBJ2-7; D: TRBD2; V: TRBV6-2/TRBV6-3; size: .; CDR3: CASSYSRREEQYF; DNA: TGTGCCAGCAGTTACTCGAGGCGGGAGGAGCAGTACTTC